This T cell receptor (beta chain) derives from a study of blood T cell repertoires in COVID-19. Study-level information: COVID-19 samples, acute and convalescent, were from the United States, Italy and Spain.

Measured with immunoSEQ multiplex PCR; TCRdb has only the in-frame clones, and not every one. In the table there are approximately 74,000 clones, around nine tenths of which are singletons. The germline V gene encodes CDR1 SGHTA and CDR2 FQGNSA. J gave up 5 bases and V 5 bases, and 2 bases lay outside the gene matches. CDR3 length: 13 amino acids. The receptor was isolated from a woman older than 75 with active or convalescent COVID-19. This sequence joins TRBV7-2 and TRBJ2-2, with TRBD1 matching 7 bases. Sequenced sample: peripheral blood. This CDR3 reads CASSQDRTGELFF. The CDR3 DNA follows: TGTGCCAGCAGCCAGGACAGGACCGGGGAGCTGTTTTTT. Full variable domain (remainder filled in from reference TRBV7-2 and TRBJ2-2): GAGVSQSPSNKVTEKGKDVELRCDPISGHTALYWYRQSLGQGLEFLIYFQGNSAPDKSGLPSDRFSAERTGGSVSTLTIQRTQQEDSAVYLCASSQDRTGELFFGEGSRLTVL.